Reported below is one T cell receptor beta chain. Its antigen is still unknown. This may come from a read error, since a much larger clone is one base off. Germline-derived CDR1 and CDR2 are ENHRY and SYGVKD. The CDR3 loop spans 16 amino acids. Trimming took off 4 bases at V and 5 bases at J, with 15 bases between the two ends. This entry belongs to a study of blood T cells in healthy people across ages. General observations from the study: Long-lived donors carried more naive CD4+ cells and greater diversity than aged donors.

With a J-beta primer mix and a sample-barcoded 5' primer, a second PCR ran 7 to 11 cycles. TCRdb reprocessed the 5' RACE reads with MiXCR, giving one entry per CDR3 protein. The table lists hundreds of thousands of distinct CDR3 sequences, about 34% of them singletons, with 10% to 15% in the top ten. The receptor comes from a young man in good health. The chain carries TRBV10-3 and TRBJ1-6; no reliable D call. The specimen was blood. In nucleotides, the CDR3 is TGTGCCATCAGTGGGTCGGAAAGAGTCAATAATTCACCCCTCCACTTT. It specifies CAISGSERVNNSPLHF.